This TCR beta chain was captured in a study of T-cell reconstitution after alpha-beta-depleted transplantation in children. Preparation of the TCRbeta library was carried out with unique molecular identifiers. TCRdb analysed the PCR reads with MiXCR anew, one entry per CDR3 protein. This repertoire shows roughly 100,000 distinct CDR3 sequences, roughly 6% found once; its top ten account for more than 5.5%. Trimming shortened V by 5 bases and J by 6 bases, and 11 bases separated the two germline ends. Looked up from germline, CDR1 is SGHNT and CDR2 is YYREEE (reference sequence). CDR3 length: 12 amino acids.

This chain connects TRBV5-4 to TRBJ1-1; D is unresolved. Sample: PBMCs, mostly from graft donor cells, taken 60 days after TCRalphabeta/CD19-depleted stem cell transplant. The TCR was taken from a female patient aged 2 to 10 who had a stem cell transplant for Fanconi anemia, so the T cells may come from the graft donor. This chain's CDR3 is CASRKTGSEAFF. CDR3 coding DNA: TGTGCCAGCAGAAAAACGGGATCTGAAGCTTTCTTT.